The T cell receptor beta chain under discussion was sequenced for a study of blood T cell repertoires in COVID-19. Study as a whole: Researchers got acute and convalescent COVID-19 samples from the United States, Italy and Spain.

Authors' processing steps: Amplified reference gene primers provided the basis for estimating nucleated cell counts. TCRdb's table, derived via immunoSEQ multiplex PCR, lists solely in-frame clones and lacks some. That table gives V, J and clone size, and the DNA gave D and trimming. The sample lists about 250,000 clones; approximately 83% were seen once. Germline-derived CDR1 and CDR2 are MDHEN and SYDVKM. After removal of 5 bases from V and 5 bases from J, the junction contained 14 bases not matched to a gene. The CDR3 totals 16 residues. The source is a man aged 45-65 years who had recovered from COVID-19. The chain uses TRBV28 and TRBJ1-2, with 7 bases matching TRBD1. Sequencing used PBMCs or T cells enriched from blood (not recorded which). CDR3 in amino acids: CASSPLGQGEGYGYTF. The CDR3 nucleotides read TGTGCCAGCAGTCCCTTAGGGCAGGGGGAAGGTTATGGCTACACCTTC.